These 22 T cell receptor beta chains were all obtained from the same sample, sequenced in a study of blood T cell repertoires in COVID-19. The data were produced by immunoSEQ multiplex PCR, yet TCRdb's version contains in-frame clones alone and is incomplete. The table shows fewer than 450,000 clones, with around nine tenths occurring only once. The specimen was peripheral blood. The receptors originated from a woman between 65 and 79 years old with COVID-19, enrolled during active disease.

This chain joins TRBV28 and TRBJ1-2; 7 positions agree with TRBD1. The CDR3 has 15 residues. J lost 9 bases, V lost 6 bases, and 16 bases had no gene match. Germline assignment: CDR1 MDHEN and CDR2 SYDVKM. Written as DNA, the CDR3 is TGTGCCAGCAGCAATACCGGGACAGAGGTTGATCGCTACACCTTC. Amino acids: CASSNTGTEVDRYTF.

The gene calls are TRBV18 and TRBJ2-4; TRBD1 matches at 7 bases. Unmatched junction bases numbered 9, after V lost 6 bases and J lost 7 bases. This CDR3 spans 14 amino acids. Germline V CDR1 and CDR2: KGHSH, LQKENI. The CDR3 DNA reads TGTGCCAGCTCGACAGGGAGCTCGATGAACATTCAGTACTTC. Translating it yields CASSTGSSMNIQYF.

This chain links TRBV27 with TRBJ2-3; no reliable D call. The CDR3 runs 13 residues. V was trimmed by 3 bases and J by 4 bases, leaving 8 bases between them. Germline V gives CDR1 MNHEY, CDR2 SMNVEV (reference sequence). The CDR3 here is CASSFLEADTQYF. CDR3 in DNA: TGTGCCAGCAGTTTTCTAGAAGCAGATACGCAGTATTTT.

This chain joins TRBV12-3 or TRBV12-4 and TRBJ1-5; no definite D call. The CDR3 is made up of 13 amino acids. Trimming took 6 bases from V and 9 from J, leaving 15 bases between them. CDR3 bases: TGTGCCAGCAGCATTGAGAGGAGGTGGCCCCAGCATTTT. Translating it yields CASSIERRWPQHF.

The CDR3 DNA follows: TGCGCCAGCAGCTTGAGCCCGCTCGCGGACGAGCAGTACTTC. This codes for CASSLSPLADEQYF. The chain is built from TRBV5-1 and TRBJ2-7; D gene unclear. The CDR3 is 14 residues long. CDR1 and CDR2 (germline): SGHRS, YFSETQ. V was trimmed by 1 base and J by 5 bases, leaving 13 bases between them.

J is TRBJ2-5 and V is TRBV27; D might be TRBD1 (6 bases). V was clipped by 5 bases and J by 5 bases, with 15 bases between them. The CDR3 is 14 amino acids. Germline loops: CDR1 MNHEY, CDR2 SMNVEV (reference sequence). CDR3 nucleotide sequence: TGTGCCAGCAGTACAACAGGGTTAGGGGAGACCCAGTACTTC. Encoded protein: CASSTTGLGETQYF.

The J gene is TRBJ2-1, the V gene TRBV3-1 (or the pseudogene TRBV3-2), with D possibly matching TRBD2 (6 bases). CDR1 LGHDT and CDR2 YNNKEL come from the germline V gene (reference sequence). This CDR3 has 18 residues. V was trimmed by 2 bases and J by 0 bases, leaving 17 bases between them. The CDR3 DNA follows: TGTGCCAGCAGCCAAACCACGGGGAGGAGGGCCTCCTACAATGAGCAGTTCTTC. It encodes CASSQTTGRRASYNEQFF.

The CDR3 DNA is TGTGCCAGCAGCTTATGGCGCGGGGGGGCAGCGGGGAAGCTGTTTTTT. Amino acid sequence: CASSLWRGGAAGKLFF. The chain employs TRBV11-1 and TRBJ2-2; 9 positions match TRBD2. Per germline, CDR1 SGHAT and CDR2 FQDESV (reference sequence). The CDR3 length is 16 residues. V was pared by 2 bases and J by 12 bases, with 13 bases of the junction left unmatched.

The chain couples TRBV20-1 to TRBJ1-1, with 9 bases identical to TRBD1. The CDR3 runs to 16 residues. Trimming cost V 3 bases and J 2 bases; bases outside gene matches: 10. Germline V CDR1 and CDR2: DFQATT, SNEGSKA (reference sequence). CDR3 amino acids: CSASGARTGENTEAFF. The CDR3 DNA reads TGCAGTGCTAGTGGGGCCCGGACAGGGGAAAACACTGAAGCTTTCTTT.

The rearrangement joins TRBV2 to TRBJ1-2, with a tentative D call TRBD1 (5 bases). The CDR3 has 13 amino acids. The V and J ends lost 1 base and 6 bases respectively, with 9 bases between them. Germline CDR1 SNHLY, CDR2 FYNNEI. Written as DNA, the CDR3 is TGTGCCAGCAGTGAAGGCAGGGCCCATGGCTACACCTTC. It encodes CASSEGRAHGYTF.

A remark on this clone: One junction end does not reproduce the germline sequence, and a read error may be involved. The V gene is TRBV2, the J gene TRBJ2-7; 7 bases are a match to TRBD2. Per germline, CDR1 SNHLY and CDR2 FYNNEI. This CDR3 is built from 16 residues. In nucleotides, the CDR3 is TGTGCCAGCAGTAAAGCCACCGCCAGCGGGGATAACGAGCAGTACTTC. It yields the protein CASSKATASGDNEQYF.

The chain uses TRBV29-1 and TRBJ2-7, with D maybe TRBD2 (6 bases). Germline values: CDR1 SQVTM, CDR2 ANQGSEA. The CDR3 contains 14 residues. The ends were cut back, 7 bases at V and 4 bases at J, with 20 bases in the middle. The CDR3 DNA reads as TGCAGCGCTAAGAGGGAGGCCGCTTCGTACGAGCAGTACTTC. This gives the protein CSAKREAASYEQYF.

The chain has TRBV5-6 and TRBJ1-1; 8 bases map to TRBD1. The CDR3 is 15 amino acids. V was clipped by 0 bases and J by 10 bases; unmatched bases: 11. Germline V gives CDR1 SGHDT, CDR2 YYEEEE. The DNA of the CDR3 is TGTGCCAGCAGCTTGGCCCACAGGGGGATTCAGGTAGCTTTCTTT. It specifies CASSLAHRGIQVAFF.

The chain joins TRBV19 to TRBJ1-5; tentative D call: TRBD1 (6 bases). Germline assignment: CDR1 LNHDA and CDR2 SQIVND (reference sequence). The V gene lost 5 bases and the J gene lost 0 bases, with 11 bases spanning the gap. This CDR3 comprises 15 residues. CDR3 DNA sequence: TGTGCCAGTAGTCCCGACAGGAATAGCAATCAGCCCCAGCATTTT. As protein: CASSPDRNSNQPQHF.

This clone was detected a few times. The V and J genes are TRBV9 and TRBJ1-3; no firm D call. There are 14 residues in the CDR3. V lost 3 bases, J lost 2 bases, and 9 bases lay in between. CDR1 is SGDLS and CDR2 is YYNGEE in the germline V gene. The CDR3 DNA follows: TGTGCCAGCAGCGCCAGGTGGGCTGGAAACACCATATATTTT. Amino acids: CASSARWAGNTIYF.

The chain is built from TRBV10-1 and TRBJ2-1, with a possible D match to TRBD2 (6 bases). CDR1 WNHNN and CDR2 SYGVQD come from the germline V gene (reference sequence). This CDR3 is 12 amino acids long. V was shortened by 3 bases and J by 8 bases, with 8 bases between the two germline ends. The DNA of the CDR3 is TGCGCCAGCAGTGATGGAGGGTATGAGCAGTTCTTC. As protein: CASSDGGYEQFF.

V gene TRBV19 combines with J gene TRBJ1-5, with no clear D. Trimming cost V 4 bases and J 6 bases, with 16 bases left between them. In germline, CDR1 is LNHDA, CDR2 SQIVND (reference sequence). The CDR3 extends over 15 amino acids. The DNA of the CDR3 is TGTGCCAGTAGTAAACCAACAGTTGGCAGTCAGCCCCAGCATTTT. Translated: CASSKPTVGSQPQHF.

The genes are TRBV7-2 and TRBJ1-2; D not resolved. Between the trimmed V and J ends, which lost 1 base and 4 bases, there was a span of 7 bases. The CDR3 is made up of 13 amino acids. Germline V gene lookup returns CDR1 SGHTA and CDR2 FQGNSA. CDR3 residues: CASSLEQLYGYTF. The CDR3 DNA is TGTGCCAGCAGCTTAGAACAGCTCTATGGCTACACCTTC.

The V call is TRBV24-1, the J call TRBJ2-1; TRBD2 aligns across 15 bases. With 4 bases clipped from V and 4 bases from J, the junction kept 7 bases outside the gene matches. Germline lookup yields CDR1 KGHDR and CDR2 SFDVKD. The CDR3 sequence is 18 residues long. CDR3 sequence (DNA): TGTGCCACCAGTGAGCGGACTAGCGGGGGGGCTAATTACAATGAGCAGTTCTTC. It yields the protein CATSERTSGGANYNEQFF.

The chain is built from TRBV30 and TRBJ1-3, with D perhaps TRBD1 (6 bases). V dropped 0 bases and J dropped 0 bases, with 9 bases sitting between them. The CDR3 contains 15 residues. The V gene's germline CDR1 is GTSNPN and CDR2 SVGIG (reference sequence). CDR3 region: CAWSVGQSSGNTIYF. CDR3 coding DNA: TGTGCCTGGAGTGTAGGACAGAGCTCTGGAAACACCATATATTTT.

This clone came up once. A read error may produce the germline difference seen at one junction end. The rearrangement joins TRBV2 to TRBJ2-1; 9 bases are a match to TRBD1. CDR3 length equals 12 residues. Per germline, CDR1 SNHLY and CDR2 FYNNEI. CDR3 DNA: TGTGCCAGCAGACCCGAACAGGGGGCGCCGGTCTTC. Its translation: CASRPEQGAPVF.

The chain joins TRBV28 to TRBJ2-3; 7 bases are a match to TRBD1. Germline V CDR1 and CDR2: MDHEN, SYDVKM. Trimming removed 6 bases from V and 4 bases from J; junction bases left unmatched: 7. CDR3 length equals 14 residues. CDR3 nucleotide sequence: TGTGCCAGCAGCCTAAGGGACAGCTCAGATACGCAGTATTTT. Its protein product is CASSLRDSSDTQYF.